Following are 2 T cell receptor beta chains from one sample sequenced in a study of blood T cell repertoires in COVID-19. The repertoire was sequenced with immunoSEQ multiplex PCR; TCRdb's copy has only in-frame clones and lacks some. The sample yields about 32,000 clones, around 90% seen once. The specimen was peripheral blood. These receptors were collected from a man aged 55 to 70 with active COVID-19.

The rearrangement uses TRBV11-2 and TRBJ2-7; D is unclear. V lost 0 bases and J lost 5, with 8 bases in between. CDR1 is SGHAT and CDR2 is FQNNGV in the germline V gene. This CDR3 comprises 13 residues. The CDR3 sequence: CASSLDLGDEQYF. DNA for the CDR3: TGTGCCAGCAGCTTAGATTTGGGCGACGAGCAGTACTTC. Complete variable domain (other parts from reference TRBV11-2 and TRBJ2-7): EAGVAQSPRYKIIEKRQSVAFWCNPISGHATLYWYQQILGQGPKLLIQFQNNGVVDDSQLPKDRFSAERLKGVDSTLKIQPAKLEDSAVYLCASSLDLGDEQYFGPGTRLTVT.

V gene TRBV7-9 combines with J gene TRBJ1-2; TRBD1 aligns across 8 bases. This CDR3 comprises 17 residues. Germline lookup yields CDR1 SEHNR and CDR2 FQNEAQ (reference sequence). The V gene end was trimmed by 5 bases and the J gene end by 2 bases; junction bases not matched to a gene: 13. CDR3 in DNA: TGTGCCAGCAGCCCAGGGTCAGGGGGCGCGAGGAACTATGGCTACACCTTC. Its protein is CASSPGSGGARNYGYTF.